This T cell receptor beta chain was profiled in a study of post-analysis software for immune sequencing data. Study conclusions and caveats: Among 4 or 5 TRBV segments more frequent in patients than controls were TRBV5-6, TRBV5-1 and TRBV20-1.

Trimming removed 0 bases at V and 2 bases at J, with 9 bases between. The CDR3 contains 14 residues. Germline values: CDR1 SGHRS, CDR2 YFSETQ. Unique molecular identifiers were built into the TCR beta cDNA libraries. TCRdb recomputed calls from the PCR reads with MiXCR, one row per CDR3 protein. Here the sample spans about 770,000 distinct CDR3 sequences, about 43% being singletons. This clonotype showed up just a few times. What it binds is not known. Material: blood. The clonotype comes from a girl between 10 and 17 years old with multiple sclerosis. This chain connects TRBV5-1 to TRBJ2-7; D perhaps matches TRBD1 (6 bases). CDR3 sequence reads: CASSLASGAYEQYF. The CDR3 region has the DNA TGCGCCAGCAGCTTGGCCTCAGGGGCCTACGAGCAGTACTTC.